This entry lists 25 T cell receptor beta chains sequenced from one sample in a study of post-analysis software for immune sequencing data. Overall study findings and caveats: A few TRBV segments appeared more often in patients than in controls, and TRBV5-6, TRBV5-1 and TRBV20-1 were among these.

Carried by the TCR beta cDNA libraries were unique molecular identifiers. TCRdb reanalysed the PCR reads using MiXCR and keeps one entry per CDR3 protein. The sample holds some 190,000 distinct CDR3 sequences, approximately 30% seen once. Their antigens are not known. Sequenced material: blood. All receptors derive from a girl aged 2-17 years with multiple sclerosis.

This clonotype came up many times. This chain links TRBV29-1 with TRBJ2-5; 9 nucleotides agree with TRBD2. J gave up 2 bases and V 3 bases, and 1 base lay outside the gene matches. Germline V lookup: CDR1 SQVTM, CDR2 ANQGSEA. There are 13 residues in the CDR3. In nucleotides, the CDR3 is TGCAGCGTTGATAGCGGGGGACAAGAGACCCAGTACTTC. Translated: CSVDSGGQETQYF.

In its sample, this clonotype was seen a few times. The chain uses TRBV12-3 or TRBV12-4 and TRBJ1-5; possible D gene TRBD1, 5 bases. The CDR3 is 14 residues long. Deletions cut 5 bases from V and 0 bases from J, with 8 bases between. The CDR3 bases are TGTGCCAGCAGTACAGGATATAGCAATCAGCCCCAGCATTTT. Translating it yields CASSTGYSNQPQHF.

Concerning this clonotype: Given a much more abundant clone one base away, this may be a read error. The chain links TRBV7-4 to TRBJ1-2; D gene unclear. This CDR3 has 14 amino acids. V was trimmed by 7 bases and J by 3 bases, leaving 15 bases between them. The germline V gene has CDR1 SGHVT and CDR2 SQSDAQ. The CDR3 loop is CASIHSPADYGYTF. The CDR3 DNA follows: TGTGCCAGCATCCACAGCCCGGCGGACTATGGCTACACCTTC.

This clonotype occurred a few times. The V and J genes are TRBV29-1 and TRBJ1-1; D is uncertain. Germline V lookup: CDR1 SQVTM, CDR2 ANQGSEA. Trimming removed 3 bases at V and 0 bases at J, with 11 bases between. This CDR3 is 14 amino acids long. CDR3 in amino acids: CSVEVRGLNTEAFF. The CDR3 region has the DNA TGCAGCGTTGAGGTCCGAGGGTTGAACACTGAAGCTTTCTTT.

Ten or more counts support this clonotype. The chain couples TRBV5-1 to TRBJ2-7; D unclear. The CDR3 runs to 12 residues. Trimming removed 4 bases at V and 4 bases at J, with 9 bases between. Germline assignment: CDR1 SGHRS and CDR2 YFSETQ. The CDR3: CASSAELYEQYF. CDR3 sequence (DNA): TGCGCCAGCAGCGCCGAGCTGTACGAGCAGTACTTC.

This clonotype was observed many times. This sequence joins TRBV15 and TRBJ1-6; D remains ambiguous. The CDR3 contains 17 residues. V was trimmed by 4 bases and J by 0 bases, leaving 13 bases between them. Germline V gene sequence: CDR1 LNHNV, CDR2 YYDKDF (reference sequence). The CDR3 nucleotides read TGTGCCACCAGCATCGGGCTCCAGAGCTCCTATAATTCACCCCTCCACTTT. Residues: CATSIGLQSSYNSPLHF.

With regard to this clonotype: A much larger clone lies a single base off, so this may be a read error. This chain joins TRBV15 and TRBJ2-1, with a tentative D call TRBD1 (5 bases). Germline values: CDR1 LNHNV, CDR2 YYDKDF (reference sequence). This CDR3 comprises 14 residues. The CDR3 loop is CATGRDRWGDEQFF. CDR3 sequence (DNA): TGTGCCACCGGCAGAGATAGATGGGGCGATGAGCAGTTCTTC.

The rearrangement links TRBV20-1 to TRBJ2-5, with TRBD2 identical over 14 bases. Looked up from germline, CDR1 is DFQATT and CDR2 is SNEGSKA (reference sequence). V trimming: 6 bases; J trimming: 6 bases; junction bases outside the gene matches: 15. CDR3 length: 17 amino acids. The chain's CDR3 is CSASVETSGRALKTQYF. In nucleotides, the CDR3 is TGCAGTGCCTCGGTGGAGACTAGCGGGAGGGCCTTAAAGACCCAGTACTTC.

For this clonotype: A clone one base away is much larger, so this may be a read error. The rearrangement uses TRBV18 and TRBJ2-1; D might be TRBD2 (6 bases). The CDR3 contains 13 residues. Germline CDR1 and CDR2: KGHSH and LQKENI. The CDR3 protein is CANSSGGYNEQFF. The CDR3 DNA sequence: TGTGCCAACTCATCTGGGGGGTACAATGAGCAGTTCTTC.

The chain employs TRBV7-9 and TRBJ2-3; D may be TRBD2 (6 bases). The CDR3 spans 16 residues. CDR1 is SEHNR and CDR2 is FQNEAQ in the germline V gene (reference sequence). Trimming pared 2 bases from V and 6 bases from J, leaving 18 bases between. The CDR3: CASSLLTSLLGDTQYF. Written as DNA, the CDR3 is TGTGCCAGCAGCTTACTTACTAGCCTTCTTGGGGATACGCAGTATTTT.

This clonotype showed up many times. The rearrangement links TRBV9 to TRBJ1-2, with D hard to call. Germline values: CDR1 SGDLS, CDR2 YYNGEE. With 6 bases removed from V and 2 bases from J, the gap between germline ends came to 14 bases. This CDR3 spans 14 amino acids. The CDR3 coding sequence is TGTGCCAGCACCCCAAGCACAGCGAACTATGGCTACACCTTC. Amino acids: CASTPSTANYGYTF. Full variable domain (outside the CDR3, taken from reference TRBV9 and TRBJ1-2): DSGVTQTPKHLITATGQRVTLRCSPRSGDLSVYWYQQSLDQGLQFLIQYYNGEERAKGNILERFSAQQFPDLHSELNLSSLELGDSALYFCASTPSTANYGYTFGSGTRLTVV.

In its sample, this clonotype was seen a few times. This sequence joins TRBV20-1 and TRBJ2-7; D remains unclear. The CDR3 has 14 residues. Germline V gene lookup returns CDR1 DFQATT and CDR2 SNEGSKA (reference sequence). Trimming stripped 0 bases from V and 3 bases from J, with 12 bases between. CDR3 residues: CSARDWGSGYEQYF. CDR3 in DNA: TGCAGTGCTAGAGATTGGGGATCTGGCTACGAGCAGTACTTC.

V gene TRBV7-9 combines with J gene TRBJ1-3; 8 bases align to TRBD1. In germline, CDR1 is SEHNR, CDR2 FQNEAQ (reference sequence). The CDR3 spans 12 residues. The ends lost 4 bases at V and 9 bases at J; junction bases unmatched: 2. CDR3 region: CASSSTGGTIYF. The CDR3 nucleotides read TGTGCCAGCAGCTCAACAGGGGGCACCATATATTTT.

There are a few counts of this clonotype. CDR3 loop: CASSSGAGTGGLEQYF. The CDR3 bases are TGTGCCAGCAGTTCTGGAGCCGGGACAGGGGGTCTCGAGCAGTACTTC. V and J are TRBV13 and TRBJ2-5, with TRBD1 matching 11 bases. The tail of the sequence fits TRBJ2-7 better, so the J call may be wrong. The CDR3 is 16 residues long. CDR1 and CDR2 (germline): PRHDT, FYEKMQ (reference sequence).

This clonotype appeared a few times. The CDR3 sequence is CASSAPDRPTEAFF. The CDR3 bases are TGTGCCAGTAGTGCGCCGGACAGACCCACTGAAGCTTTCTTT. The chain couples TRBV19 to TRBJ1-1, with D perhaps TRBD1 (6 bases). The CDR3 contains 14 residues. The germline CDR1 and CDR2 sequences are LNHDA and SQIVND (reference sequence). Deletions cut 5 bases from V and 4 bases from J, with 14 bases between.

This clonotype was counted ten times or more. This chain connects TRBV20-1 to TRBJ2-5, with D hard to call. CDR1 is DFQATT and CDR2 is SNEGSKA in the germline V gene (reference sequence). The CDR3 contains 13 residues. Trimming stripped 0 bases from V and 11 bases from J, with 16 bases between. CDR3 residues: CSAREPPSSRQYF. The CDR3 nucleotides are TGCAGTGCTAGAGAACCTCCCTCTTCCAGGCAGTACTTC.

This clonotype was seen only a few times. The genes are TRBV6-4 and TRBJ2-3; D is undetermined. The V gene's germline CDR1 is MRHNA and CDR2 SNTAGT. Trimming stripped 5 bases from V and 0 bases from J, with 15 bases between. CDR3 length equals 16 residues. CDR3 in amino acids: CASSRSVSSSTDTQYF. The CDR3 nucleotides read TGTGCCAGCAGTCGATCAGTGTCTTCTAGCACAGATACGCAGTATTTT.

The chain links TRBV7-3 to TRBJ2-5; D is ambiguous. The CDR3 spans 13 residues. Trimming stripped 4 bases from V and 6 bases from J, with 12 bases between. Germline V gives CDR1 SGHTA, CDR2 FQGTGA. CDR3 DNA: TGTGCCAGCAGCTACAAGGGTGGTCAGACCCAGTACTTC. It codes for CASSYKGGQTQYF. The whole variable domain, filled in from reference TRBV7-3 and TRBJ2-5, reads GAGVSQTPSNKVTEKGKYVELRCDPISGHTALYWYRQSLGQGPEFLIYFQGTGAADDSGLPNDRFFAVRPEGSVSTLKIQRTERGDSAVYLCASSYKGGQTQYFGPGTRLLVL.

This clonotype showed up just a few times. The chain recombines TRBV29-1 with TRBJ1-4, with 8 nucleotides matching TRBD1. This CDR3 contains 13 residues. CDR1 SQVTM and CDR2 ANQGSEA come from the germline V gene. V was pared by 2 bases and J by 8 bases, with 4 bases of the junction left unmatched. CDR3 loop: CSVEQGADEKLFF. Here the CDR3 DNA reads TGCAGCGTTGAACAGGGGGCGGACGAAAAACTGTTTTTT.

In this sample, this clonotype turned up many times. The chain is built from TRBV27 and TRBJ2-5; 8 nucleotides line up with TRBD2. Losses at the gene ends were 5 bases for V and 3 bases for J; bases not matched to a gene: 8. Germline V gives CDR1 MNHEY, CDR2 SMNVEV (reference sequence). CDR3 length: 15 amino acids. CDR3 region: CASSILSGREETQYF. The DNA for the CDR3 is TGTGCCAGCAGTATCCTCAGCGGGAGAGAAGAGACCCAGTACTTC.

The V gene is TRBV6-1, the J gene TRBJ1-1; D is possibly TRBD1 (6 bases). This CDR3 region has 16 residues. Trimming pared 0 bases from V and 1 base from J, leaving 12 bases between. Germline V gene lookup returns CDR1 MNHNS and CDR2 SASEGT. This CDR3 reads CASSEADSQWNTEAFF. In nucleotides, the CDR3 is TGTGCCAGCAGTGAAGCGGACAGTCAATGGAACACTGAAGCTTTCTTT.

The chain recombines TRBV12-3 or TRBV12-4 with TRBJ2-3; no definite D call. The length of the CDR3 is 13 residues. Trimming stripped 2 bases from V and 4 bases from J, with 7 bases between. In nucleotides, the CDR3 is TGTGCCAGCAGTTTAACCGTAGCAGATACGCAGTATTTT. This translates into CASSLTVADTQYF.

This clonotype was seen at least ten times. The chain joins TRBV20-1 to TRBJ2-3; D might be TRBD1 (6 bases). The CDR3 runs to 13 residues. CDR1 is DFQATT and CDR2 is SNEGSKA in the germline V gene (reference sequence). The V and J ends lost 6 bases and 3 bases respectively, with 13 bases between them. For the CDR3, the DNA is TGCAGTGCCCAAACAGGGAGTACAGATACGCAGTATTTT. Protein: CSAQTGSTDTQYF.

This clonotype was counted only a few times. A read error may explain this, as a much larger clone is one base away. The rearrangement links TRBV27 to TRBJ2-1; TRBD1 agrees at 11 bases. The V and J ends lost 11 bases and 8 bases, in that order; junction bases with no gene match: 8. This CDR3 is 13 amino acids long. Germline V gene lookup returns CDR1 MNHEY and CDR2 SMNVEV (reference sequence). CDR3 sequence reads: CAGERTGGDEQFF. In DNA form, the CDR3 reads TGTGCCGGCGAAAGGACAGGGGGCGATGAGCAGTTCTTC.

The V call is TRBV7-9, the J call TRBJ2-7; D not resolved. The CDR3 is made up of 13 amino acids. CDR1 and CDR2 (germline): SEHNR, FQNEAQ (reference sequence). The ends were cut back, 2 bases at V and 5 bases at J, with 10 bases in the middle. Here the CDR3 DNA reads TGTGCCAGCAGCTTACAGGAGAGGAACGAGCAGTACTTC. This codes for CASSLQERNEQYF.